The 20 T cell receptor beta chains below all came from one sample that was sequenced in a study of blood T cell repertoires in COVID-19. Method: immunoSEQ multiplex PCR; TCRdb's copy keeps in-frame clones and lacks some. The sample consists of about 210,000 clones, about 90% of them appearing once. The sample consisted of peripheral blood. The receptors originated from a man aged 18 to 29 with active or convalescent COVID-19.

The chain recombines TRBV5-1 with TRBJ1-4; D gene unclear. CDR3 length: 15 amino acids. Between the trimmed V and J ends, which lost 4 bases and 4 bases, there was a span of 14 bases. Looked up from germline, CDR1 is SGHRS and CDR2 is YFSETQ. The CDR3 DNA follows: TGCGCCAGCAGCGCCCAAGGAGTTGTTAATGAAAAACTGTTTTTT. It is translated as CASSAQGVVNEKLFF.

The J gene is TRBJ1-1, the V gene TRBV30; 7 nucleotides align to TRBD1. The V segment lost 5 bases and the J segment 8 bases; nucleotides outside the gene matches: 11. Germline CDR1 reads GTSNPN; CDR2 reads SVGIG (reference sequence). The length of the CDR3 is 13 residues. CDR3 amino acids: CAWVGTAEEEAFF. The CDR3 DNA sequence: TGTGCCTGGGTCGGGACAGCGGAGGAAGAAGCTTTCTTT. The full variable domain, in which reference TRBV30 and TRBJ1-1 provide the parts outside the CDR3, is SQTIHQWPATLVQPVGSPLSLECTVEGTSNPNLYWYRQAAGRGLQLLFYSVGIGQISSEVPQNLSASRPQDRQFILSSKKLLLSDSGFYLCAWVGTAEEEAFFGQGTRLTVV.

V is TRBV5-1 and J is TRBJ2-2; TRBD2 matches at 13 bases. Germline V lookup: CDR1 SGHRS, CDR2 YFSETQ. Unmatched junction bases numbered 4, after V lost 4 bases and J lost 1 base. The CDR3 consists of 17 residues. CDR3 residues: CASSTRTSGGNTGELFF. DNA of the CDR3: TGCGCCAGCAGCACTCGGACTAGCGGGGGGAACACCGGGGAGCTGTTTTTT.

This clone was seen a single time. This chain connects TRBV5-1 to TRBJ2-1, with 11 bases fitting TRBD1. Unmatched junction bases numbered 8, after V lost 0 bases and J lost 0 bases. CDR1 is SGHRS, CDR2 YFSETQ, per germline. The CDR3 sequence is 19 residues long. CDR3 DNA sequence: TGCGCCAGCAGCTTGGGGACAGGGGGCTCTCTAAGCTCCTACAATGAGCAGTTCTTC. Its protein product is CASSLGTGGSLSSYNEQFF.

The chain joins TRBV2 to TRBJ1-4; 10 nucleotides match TRBD1. The CDR3 contains 17 residues. Germline-derived CDR1 and CDR2 are SNHLY and FYNNEI. J lost 0 bases, V lost 3 bases, and 4 bases had no gene match. CDR3 nucleotides: TGTGCCAGCAGTGAGGGACAGGGGTTTGCAACTAATGAAAAACTGTTTTTT. Encoded protein: CASSEGQGFATNEKLFF.

The J gene is TRBJ1-4, the V gene TRBV19; D perhaps matches TRBD1 (6 bases). Trimming pared 3 bases from V and 2 bases from J, leaving 10 bases between. Germline V gene lookup returns CDR1 LNHDA and CDR2 SQIVND (reference sequence). The CDR3 is 15 residues long. The CDR3 sequence: CASSIGDMTNEKLFF. DNA for the CDR3: TGTGCCAGTAGTATCGGGGACATGACTAATGAAAAACTGTTTTTT.

This CDR3 reads CASSILAGVNTQYF. The CDR3 nucleotides read TGTGCCAGCAGCATCCTAGCGGGAGTCAATACGCAGTATTTT. The V gene is TRBV7-9, the J gene TRBJ2-3; the match to TRBD2 covers 10 bases. Trimming cost V 5 bases and J 7 bases; bases outside gene matches: 6. Germline CDR1 reads SEHNR; CDR2 reads FQNEAQ (reference sequence). The CDR3 totals 14 residues.

This rearrangement joins TRBV11-2 to TRBJ1-4; no clear D. The V gene's germline CDR1 is SGHAT and CDR2 FQNNGV. The CDR3 is 16 amino acids. Trimming left V 5 bases short and J 0 bases short, with 13 bases between. This chain's CDR3 is CASSLGEETTNEKLFF. In DNA form, the CDR3 reads TGTGCCAGCAGCCTAGGAGAAGAAACAACTAATGAAAAACTGTTTTTT.

The gene calls are TRBV5-4 and TRBJ2-2; 9 bases are a match to TRBD2. This CDR3 spans 16 amino acids. From germline, CDR1 is SGHNT and CDR2 YYREEE (reference sequence). The V and J ends lost 5 bases and 4 bases, in that order; junction bases with no gene match: 9. The CDR3 is CASSLGGRAGTGELFF. The CDR3 DNA reads as TGTGCCAGCAGTTTAGGCGGGAGGGCGGGCACCGGGGAGCTGTTTTTT.

This chain uses TRBV2 with TRBJ2-2; D ambiguous. CDR1 is SNHLY, CDR2 FYNNEI, per germline. The CDR3 is made up of 14 amino acids. Between the trimmed V and J ends, which lost 6 bases and 5 bases, there was a span of 13 bases. CDR3 sequence (DNA): TGTGCCAGCAGCCTGGGCGAACGGACCGGGGAGCTGTTTTTT. Encoded protein: CASSLGERTGELFF.

The gene calls are TRBV28 and TRBJ1-2; D is unclear. V gave up 1 base and J gave up 6 bases, with 9 bases separating them. CDR1 is MDHEN, CDR2 SYDVKM, per germline. CDR3 length: 13 amino acids. The DNA of the CDR3 is TGTGCCAGCAGTTTATCTCTGGGAGATGGCTACACCTTC. Its protein product is CASSLSLGDGYTF.

This chain uses TRBV2 with TRBJ2-6, with TRBD1 identical over 9 bases. V trimming: 4 bases; J trimming: 2 bases; junction bases outside the gene matches: 0. The V gene's germline CDR1 is SNHLY and CDR2 FYNNEI. The CDR3 spans 15 residues. DNA of the CDR3: TGTGCCAGCAGTGGGACAGGGGCTGGGGCCAACGTCCTGACTTTC. This sequence encodes CASSGTGAGANVLTF.

CDR3 region: CASSQTGGEQYF. CDR3 in DNA: TGTGCCAGCAGCCAAACAGGCGGCGAGCAGTACTTC. The V gene is TRBV7-9, the J gene TRBJ2-7; D possibly corresponds to TRBD1 (5 bases). V gave up 5 bases and J gave up 6 bases, with 11 bases separating them. The CDR3 covers 12 residues. CDR1 is SEHNR, CDR2 FQNEAQ, per germline (reference sequence).

The gene calls are TRBV11-2 and TRBJ1-1; D call uncertain. The V and J ends lost 5 bases and 10 bases respectively, with 23 bases between them. This CDR3 comprises 15 residues. Germline V gene lookup returns CDR1 SGHAT and CDR2 FQNNGV. This CDR3 reads CASSPYGQAPRGAFF. For the CDR3, the DNA is TGTGCCAGCAGCCCTTACGGCCAGGCTCCCCGGGGAGCTTTCTTT.

The genes are TRBV30 and TRBJ2-3; D is ambiguous. The CDR3 is 12 residues long. Looked up from germline, CDR1 is GTSNPN and CDR2 is SVGIG (reference sequence). Between the trimmed V and J ends, which lost 4 bases and 5 bases, there was a span of 10 bases. CDR3 sequence (DNA): TGTGCCTGGAACAGCTTACTAGATACGCAGTATTTT. It encodes CAWNSLLDTQYF.

V usage is TRBV15 and J usage is TRBJ2-3; no clear D gene. V lost 0 bases, J lost 2 bases, and 9 bases lay in between. The CDR3 has 15 residues. CDR1 and CDR2 (germline): LNHNV, YYDKDF (reference sequence). The CDR3 sequence is CATSRDLSTTDTQYF. DNA of the CDR3: TGTGCCACCAGCAGAGATCTTAGCACCACAGATACGCAGTATTTT.

The rearrangement uses TRBV2 and TRBJ1-5; tentative D call: TRBD1 (5 bases). This CDR3 comprises 14 residues. Per the germline V gene, CDR1 is SNHLY and CDR2 is FYNNEI. Trimming removed 3 bases at V and 6 bases at J, with 12 bases between. This chain's CDR3 is CASSEEEGPQPQHF. The CDR3 nucleotides read TGTGCCAGCAGTGAGGAGGAGGGGCCTCAGCCCCAGCATTTT.

The V and J genes are TRBV7-2 and TRBJ1-5, with a tentative D call TRBD1 (6 bases). Deletions cut 5 bases from V and 2 bases from J, with 16 bases between. CDR3 length equals 16 residues. Looked up from germline, CDR1 is SGHTA and CDR2 is FQGNSA. The CDR3 DNA reads TGTGCCAGCAGCCCCGACAGGCCCCGCGGCAATCAGCCCCAGCATTTT. Translating it yields CASSPDRPRGNQPQHF.

The chain is built from TRBV27 and TRBJ2-1, with a possible D match to TRBD1 (5 bases). The V end was cut by 5 bases, the J end by 5 bases, with 7 bases between. The germline CDR1 and CDR2 sequences are MNHEY and SMNVEV (reference sequence). The length of the CDR3 is 12 residues. CDR3: CASSRQNNEQFF. CDR3 DNA sequence: TGTGCCAGCAGTCGACAGAACAATGAGCAGTTCTTC.

The gene calls are TRBV6-2 or TRBV6-3 and TRBJ1-5; D not certain. The CDR3 is 14 residues long. Germline V CDR1 and CDR2: MNHEY, SVGEGT. Deletions cut 4 bases from V and 6 bases from J, with 13 bases between. The CDR3 region is CASSSLARGQPQHF. In DNA, the CDR3 is TGTGCCAGCAGTTCCCTCGCGCGGGGTCAGCCCCAGCATTTT.